Sequencing of this T cell receptor beta chain was carried out in a study of identical twins. As concerns this clonotype: The CDR3 does not close with the conserved phenylalanine or tryptophan, likely indicating a read error. The DNA is omitted, as the CDR3 cannot be located on it reliably, and the CDR3 follows TCRdb's listing.

10 amino acids form the CDR3, both terminal residues included. TCRdb re-called the 5' RACE reads through MiXCR, storing one row per CDR3 protein. Of 700,000 or so distinct CDR3 sequences in the sample, over 8.5% were seen once. These data were also reused for a study on yellow fever vaccine responses in identical twins.

The chain joins TRBV21-1 to TRBJ2-1; the DNA was not compared with TRBD1, the D call given in the table. TRBV21-1 is recorded as a pseudogene. This clonotype was sampled from a woman between 18 and 29 years old in good health. Sequencing was done on a sample of PBMCs. The CDR3 sequence: CASSTRPGRA.